This T cell receptor (beta chain) was identified in a study of T cells in Graves' hyperthyroidism and ophthalmopathy. RNA transcripts gave rise to amplified TCR beta CDR3 regions. In the first-round RT-PCR of the TCR CDR3, the HTBI primer set was used. Using its own MiXCR run on the multiplex PCR reads, TCRdb lists one record per CDR3 protein. The data contain 200,000 to 250,000 distinct CDR3 sequences, roughly 15% of them singletons. This clonotype has at least ten counts. Trimming took 4 bases from V and 3 from J; bases not matched to a gene: 5. CDR1 is SGHNT and CDR2 is YENEEA in the germline V gene. The CDR3 covers 15 residues.

Material: blood. This rearrangement joins TRBV11-3 to TRBJ2-1; 8 nucleotides line up with TRBD2. This TCR came from a young woman with Graves' ophthalmopathy. The CDR3 sequence: CASSWGSGSYNEQFF. As DNA, the CDR3 is TGTGCCAGCAGCTGGGGAAGCGGGAGCTACAATGAGCAGTTCTTC.